These 14 T cell receptor beta chains came from one sample sequenced in a study of blood T cell repertoires in COVID-19. Profiled with immunoSEQ multiplex PCR; TCRdb holds only in-frame clones, not every one. Of 110,000 or so clones in the sample, about 85% were seen once. Sample: peripheral blood. The source is a man aged 40-49 years with acute or convalescent COVID-19.

V usage is TRBV7-3 and J usage is TRBJ2-3, with 11 bases that match TRBD2. Trimming at V came to 5 bases and at J to 0 bases, leaving 4 bases not matched to a gene. The germline gives CDR1 SGHTA, CDR2 FQGTGA. The CDR3 consists of 16 residues. This CDR3 is CASSLGTSGSTDTQYF. The CDR3 nucleotides read TGTGCCAGCAGCCTTGGGACTAGCGGAAGCACAGATACGCAGTATTTT. Using reference TRBV7-3 and TRBJ2-3 for the parts outside the CDR3, the full variable domain is GAGVSQTPSNKVTEKGKYVELRCDPISGHTALYWYRQSLGQGPEFLIYFQGTGAADDSGLPNDRFFAVRPEGSVSTLKIQRTERGDSAVYLCASSLGTSGSTDTQYFGPGTRLTVL.

This clone showed up just once. The rearrangement joins TRBV10-3 to TRBJ1-2; TRBD1 might be the D (5 bases). This CDR3 region has 13 residues. V was trimmed by 3 bases and J by 6 bases, leaving 11 bases between them. Germline V gene sequence: CDR1 ENHRY, CDR2 SYGVKD. The CDR3 nucleotides read TGTGCCATCAGTGATGCAGGGCGTGATGGCTACACCTTC. It specifies CAISDAGRDGYTF.

The chain uses TRBV29-1 and TRBJ2-3; the match to TRBD1 covers 11 bases. The CDR3 contains 13 residues. V gave up 5 bases and J gave up 5 bases; unmatched junction bases: 3. Germline V gene sequence: CDR1 SQVTM, CDR2 ANQGSEA. As DNA, the CDR3 is TGCAGCGTTTGGGACAGGGGGGGAGATACGCAGTATTTT. Its translation: CSVWDRGGDTQYF.

Turning to this clone: Other DNA sequences in this sample translate to the same CDR3. The DNA for the CDR3 is TGCGCCAGCAGCTTGGGCGACAGGAACACTGAAGCTTTCTTT. It translates to CASSLGDRNTEAFF. V usage is TRBV5-1 and J usage is TRBJ1-1; D perhaps matches TRBD1 (5 bases). V was cut by 0 bases and J by 1 base, with 7 bases left in between. Germline values: CDR1 SGHRS, CDR2 YFSETQ. The CDR3 extends over 14 amino acids. Full variable domain (missing parts from reference TRBV5-1 and TRBJ1-1): KAGVTQTPRYLIKTRGQQVTLSCSPISGHRSVSWYQQTPGQGLQFLFEYFSETQRNKGNFPGRFSGRQFSNSRSEMNVSTLELGDSALYLCASSLGDRNTEAFFGQGTRLTVV.

Concerning this clone: The sample holds other DNA sequences that translate to the same CDR3. The chain links TRBV6-5 to TRBJ2-7, with D maybe TRBD1 (5 bases). Germline values: CDR1 MNHEY, CDR2 SVGAGI. CDR3 length equals 13 residues. Trimming shortened V by 5 bases and J by 3 bases, and 11 bases separated the two germline ends. The CDR3 coding sequence is TGTGCCAGCAGTCGAAGCCAGGGCTACGAGCAGTACTTC. Translated: CASSRSQGYEQYF.

The rearrangement uses TRBV6-5 and TRBJ1-5, with 9 positions matching TRBD1. The J segment lost 2 bases and the V segment lost 6 bases, leaving 2 bases of the junction unmatched. The V gene's germline CDR1 is MNHEY and CDR2 SVGAGI. The CDR3 is 14 amino acids. The CDR3 DNA follows: TGTGCCAGCAGGAGGGACAGGGGCAATCAGCCCCAGCATTTT. Translating it yields CASRRDRGNQPQHF.

J is TRBJ2-3 and V is TRBV3-1 (or the pseudogene TRBV3-2); a weak D match, TRBD2 (7 bases). Germline V gives CDR1 LGHDT, CDR2 YNNKEL (reference sequence). V was clipped by 0 bases and J by 6 bases, with 16 bases between them. The CDR3 extends over 16 amino acids. The CDR3 DNA sequence: TGTGCCAGCAGCCAAGAAAGAGGCGGGGGCTCGGATACGCAGTATTTT. It specifies CASSQERGGGSDTQYF.

The rearrangement joins TRBV2 to TRBJ1-1; 9 nucleotides match TRBD1. Germline loops: CDR1 SNHLY, CDR2 FYNNEI. This CDR3 region has 12 residues. The V and J ends lost 11 bases and 7 bases, in that order; junction bases with no gene match: 8. CDR3 sequence (DNA): TGTGCCTGGACAGGGGCCGGGGATGAAGCTTTCTTT. Amino acid sequence: CAWTGAGDEAFF.

Only a few counts were recorded for this clone. The chain joins TRBV6-5 to TRBJ2-1; possibly TRBD2 for D (5 bases). Germline CDR1 reads MNHEY; CDR2 reads SVGAGI. V shed 10 bases and J shed 8 bases, with 18 bases lying between them. CDR3 length: 13 residues. CDR3 loop: CATRGMGIDEQFF. CDR3 sequence (DNA): TGTGCCACCCGAGGGATGGGGATAGATGAGCAGTTCTTC.

This sequence joins TRBV10-3 and TRBJ2-3, with D perhaps matching TRBD2 (6 bases). V lost 6 bases, J lost 2 bases, and 12 bases lay in between. CDR1 and CDR2 (germline): ENHRY, SYGVKD. The CDR3 length is 14 residues. The CDR3 loop is CAIRAGGSTDTQYF. Written as DNA, the CDR3 is TGTGCCATCAGGGCTGGGGGGTCCACAGATACGCAGTATTTT.

The chain has TRBV29-1 and TRBJ2-3, with TRBD2 as a possible D gene (5 bases). The V gene's germline CDR1 is SQVTM and CDR2 ANQGSEA. The CDR3 extends over 14 amino acids. Trimming took 1 base from V and 6 from J, leaving 14 bases between them. Here the CDR3 reads CSVEVGILTDTQYF. The CDR3 bases are TGCAGCGTTGAAGTCGGGATACTCACCGATACGCAGTATTTT.

The V gene is TRBV5-1, the J gene TRBJ1-2; 7 positions agree with TRBD1. V dropped 7 bases and J dropped 4; count of bases not matched to a gene: 13. The CDR3 loop spans 15 amino acids. In germline, CDR1 is SGHRS, CDR2 YFSETQ. DNA of the CDR3: TGCGCCAGCGGAAGGTCCCAGACAGGGCGCTATGGCTACACCTTC. It encodes CASGRSQTGRYGYTF.

The rearrangement uses TRBV19 and TRBJ1-5, with D unresolved. CDR1 is LNHDA, CDR2 SQIVND, per germline (reference sequence). The germline V and J ends were trimmed by 9 bases and 4 bases, with 4 bases remaining between them. The CDR3 contains 10 residues. The DNA for the CDR3 is TGTGCCAGCGGGAATCAGCCCCAGCATTTT. Its protein product is CASGNQPQHF.

The chain has TRBV7-8 and TRBJ2-7; TRBD1 might be the D (5 bases). CDR3 length: 14 residues. V lost 5 bases, J lost 3 bases, and 14 bases lay in between. Germline V gives CDR1 SGHVS, CDR2 FQNEAQ. CDR3 sequence: CASSPGYAGYEQYF. CDR3 in DNA: TGTGCCAGCAGCCCAGGGTACGCAGGCTACGAGCAGTACTTC. The whole variable domain, remainder taken from reference TRBV7-8 and TRBJ2-7, is GAGVSQSPRYKVAKRGQDVALRCDPISGHVSLFWYQQALGQGPEFLTYFQNEAQLDKSGLPSDRFFAERPEGSVSTLKIQRTQQEDSAVYLCASSPGYAGYEQYFGPGTRLTVT.